Sequencing of this T cell receptor beta chain was carried out in a study of blood T cell repertoires in COVID-19. Original processing notes: Amplification with reference gene primers provided the estimates of nucleated cell counts. The method was immunoSEQ multiplex PCR; TCRdb's version includes in-frame clones alone and lacks a portion of them. V and J calls and clone size are those listed in that table; D and trimming were worked out from the DNA. The sample holds more than 45,000 clones, about 90% seen once. Germline V lookup: CDR1 SGHVS, CDR2 FQNEAQ. The CDR3 is 15 residues long. The trim removed 3 bases at V and 2 bases at J, leaving 5 bases unmatched.

The chain couples TRBV7-8 to TRBJ2-7; the match to TRBD1 covers 9 bases. This TCR was sampled from a man between 70 and 80 years old with active COVID-19. Sequenced input: peripheral blood. The CDR3 DNA is TGTGCCAGCAGCTTTGGGACAGGGACAGCCTACGAGCAGTACTTC. Its translation: CASSFGTGTAYEQYF.